This T cell receptor beta chain was sequenced in a study of OX40 agonist ivuxolimab in advanced cancers. Study conclusions and caveats: In CD8+ T cells, expanded clones were on average more numerous than in CD4+.

The germline V gene encodes CDR1 SQVTM and CDR2 ANQGSEA. The CDR3 is 12 residues long. J lost 6 bases, V lost 2 bases, and 3 bases had no gene match. Generated by immunoSEQ multiplex PCR, the TCRdb table keeps only in-frame clones and is missing some. This sample has 60,000 to 75,000 clones; approximately 90% occur once, and the top ten carry 1.3%. Turning to this clone: Its antigen is not known.

This TCR derives from an adult with an advanced solid tumor such as melanoma, head and neck, liver or kidney cancer. This sample comprised CD4+ or CD8+ T cells sorted from blood, obtained in a trial of the OX40 agonist ivuxolimab. The chain combines TRBV29-1 with TRBJ1-1; TRBD1 matches at 7 bases. CDR3 DNA sequence: TGCAGCGTTGAACAGGGGGGGCCTGAAGCTTTCTTT. Amino acids: CSVEQGGPEAFF. The complete variable domain, with remaining parts taken from reference TRBV29-1 and TRBJ1-1, reads SAVISQKPSRDICQRGTSLTIQCQVDSQVTMMFWYRQQPGQSLTLIATANQGSEATYESGFVIDKFPISRPNLTFSTLTVSNMSPEDSSIYLCSVEQGGPEAFFGQGTRLTVV.